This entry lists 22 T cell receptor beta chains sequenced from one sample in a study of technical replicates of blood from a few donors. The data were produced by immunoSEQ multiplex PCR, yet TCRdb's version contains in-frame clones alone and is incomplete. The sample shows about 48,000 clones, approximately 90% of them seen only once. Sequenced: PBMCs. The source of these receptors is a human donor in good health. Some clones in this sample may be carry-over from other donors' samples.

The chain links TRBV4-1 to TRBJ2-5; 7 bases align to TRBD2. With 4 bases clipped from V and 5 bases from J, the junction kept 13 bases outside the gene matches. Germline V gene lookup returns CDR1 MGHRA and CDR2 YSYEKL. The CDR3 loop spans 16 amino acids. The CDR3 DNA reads TGCGCCAGCAGCCGGAAGGTGTTGGGGGGGGATGAGACCCAGTACTTC. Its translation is CASSRKVLGGDETQYF.

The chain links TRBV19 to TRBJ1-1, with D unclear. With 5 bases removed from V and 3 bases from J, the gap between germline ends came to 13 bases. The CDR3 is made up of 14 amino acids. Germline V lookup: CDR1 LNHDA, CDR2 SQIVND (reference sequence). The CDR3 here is CASSPTGRYTEAFF. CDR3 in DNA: TGTGCCAGTAGTCCGACGGGAAGGTACACTGAAGCTTTCTTT.

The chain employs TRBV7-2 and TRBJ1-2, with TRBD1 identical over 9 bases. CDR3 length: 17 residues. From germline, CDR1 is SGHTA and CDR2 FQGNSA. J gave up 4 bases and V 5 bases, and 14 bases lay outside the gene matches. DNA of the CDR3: TGTGCCAGCAGCACGGGACAGGGAACGCATAAAGGCTATGGCTACACCTTC. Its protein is CASSTGQGTHKGYGYTF.

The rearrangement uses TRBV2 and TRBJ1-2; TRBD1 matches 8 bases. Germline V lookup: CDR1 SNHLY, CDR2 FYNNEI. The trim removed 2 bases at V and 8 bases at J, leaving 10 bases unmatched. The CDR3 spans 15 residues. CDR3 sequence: CASSETRGQVEGYTF. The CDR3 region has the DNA TGTGCCAGCAGTGAAACTCGGGGACAGGTAGAGGGCTACACCTTC.

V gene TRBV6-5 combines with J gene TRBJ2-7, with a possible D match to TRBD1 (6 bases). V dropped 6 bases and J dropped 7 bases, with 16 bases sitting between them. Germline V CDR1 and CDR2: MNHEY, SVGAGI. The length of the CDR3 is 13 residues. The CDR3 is CASREDSNGEQYF. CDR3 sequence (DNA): TGTGCCAGCAGAGAGGACAGCAACGGGGAGCAGTACTTC.

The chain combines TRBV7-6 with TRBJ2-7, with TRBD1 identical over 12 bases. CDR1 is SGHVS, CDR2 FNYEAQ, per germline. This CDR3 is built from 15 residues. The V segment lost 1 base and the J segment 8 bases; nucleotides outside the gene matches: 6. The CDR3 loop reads CASSLVSGQGAKQYF. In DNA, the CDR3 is TGTGCCAGCAGCTTAGTTTCGGGACAGGGGGCTAAGCAGTACTTC.

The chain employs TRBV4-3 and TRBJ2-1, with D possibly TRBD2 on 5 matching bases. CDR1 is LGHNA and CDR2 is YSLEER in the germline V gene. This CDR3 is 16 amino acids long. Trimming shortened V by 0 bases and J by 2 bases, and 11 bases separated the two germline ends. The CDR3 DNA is TGCGCCAGCAGCCAAGAAGGGAGCGCCCCCTACAATGAGCAGTTCTTC. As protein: CASSQEGSAPYNEQFF.

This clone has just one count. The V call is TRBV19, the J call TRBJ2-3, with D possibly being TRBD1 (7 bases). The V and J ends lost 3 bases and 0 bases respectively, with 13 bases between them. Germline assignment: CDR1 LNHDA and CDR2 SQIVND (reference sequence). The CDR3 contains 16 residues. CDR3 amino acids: CASSMGRGTSTDTQYF. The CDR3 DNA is TGTGCCAGTAGTATGGGCAGGGGGACTAGCACAGATACGCAGTATTTT.

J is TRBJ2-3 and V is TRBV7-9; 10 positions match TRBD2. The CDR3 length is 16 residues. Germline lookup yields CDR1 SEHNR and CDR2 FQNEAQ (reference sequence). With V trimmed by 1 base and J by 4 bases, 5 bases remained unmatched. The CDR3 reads CASSLGYGTSADTQYF. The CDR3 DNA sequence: TGTGCCAGCAGCTTAGGGTACGGGACTAGCGCAGATACGCAGTATTTT.

CDR3 nucleotides: TGTGCCAGCAGCTTAGCGGTAGGACAACCTAACTATGGCTACACCTTC. Translated: CASSLAVGQPNYGYTF. The chain is built from TRBV7-9 and TRBJ1-2; D is perhaps TRBD1 (5 bases). Germline CDR1 reads SEHNR; CDR2 reads FQNEAQ (reference sequence). V lost 0 bases, J lost 0 bases, and 11 bases lay in between. This CDR3 comprises 16 residues.

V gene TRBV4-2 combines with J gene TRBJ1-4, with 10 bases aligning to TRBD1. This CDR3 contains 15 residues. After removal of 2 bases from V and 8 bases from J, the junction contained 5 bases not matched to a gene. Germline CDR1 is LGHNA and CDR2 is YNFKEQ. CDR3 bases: TGTGCCAGCAGCCAACAGACAGGGGGCCTGGAAAAACTGTTTTTT. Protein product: CASSQQTGGLEKLFF.

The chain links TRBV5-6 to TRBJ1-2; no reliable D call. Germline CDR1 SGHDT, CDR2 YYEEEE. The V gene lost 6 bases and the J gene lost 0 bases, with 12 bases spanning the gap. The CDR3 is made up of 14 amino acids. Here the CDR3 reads CASNTAHANYGYTF. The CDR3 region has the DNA TGTGCCAGCAACACCGCCCATGCTAACTATGGCTACACCTTC.

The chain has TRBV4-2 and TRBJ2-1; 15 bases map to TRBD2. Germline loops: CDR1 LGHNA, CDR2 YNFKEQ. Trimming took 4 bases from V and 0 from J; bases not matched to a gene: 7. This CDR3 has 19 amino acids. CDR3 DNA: TGTGCCAGCAGCCTGGGACTAGCGGGGGGACAGAGCTCCTACAATGAGCAGTTCTTC. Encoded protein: CASSLGLAGGQSSYNEQFF.

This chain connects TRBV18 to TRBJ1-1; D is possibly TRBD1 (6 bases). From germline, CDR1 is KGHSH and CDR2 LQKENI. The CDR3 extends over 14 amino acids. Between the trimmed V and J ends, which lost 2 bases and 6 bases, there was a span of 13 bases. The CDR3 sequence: CASSPSTGWAEAFF. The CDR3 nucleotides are TGTGCCAGCTCACCATCGACAGGTTGGGCTGAAGCTTTCTTT. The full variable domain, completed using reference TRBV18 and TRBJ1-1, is NAGVMQNPRHLVRRRGQEARLRCSPMKGHSHVYWYRQLPEEGLKFMVYLQKENIIDESGMPKERFSAEFPKEGPSILRIQQVVRGDSAAYFCASSPSTGWAEAFFGQGTRLTVV.

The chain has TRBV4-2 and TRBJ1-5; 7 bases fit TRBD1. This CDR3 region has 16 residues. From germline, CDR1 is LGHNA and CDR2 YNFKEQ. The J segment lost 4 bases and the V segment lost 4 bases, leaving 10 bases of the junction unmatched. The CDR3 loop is CASSRDTGDRNQPQHF. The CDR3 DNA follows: TGTGCCAGCAGCCGAGACACAGGGGATCGAAATCAGCCCCAGCATTTT.

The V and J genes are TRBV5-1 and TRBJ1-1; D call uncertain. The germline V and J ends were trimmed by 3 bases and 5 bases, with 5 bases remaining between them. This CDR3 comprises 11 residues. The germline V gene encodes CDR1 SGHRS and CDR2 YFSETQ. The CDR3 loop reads CASSSKTEAFF. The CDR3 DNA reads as TGCGCCAGCAGCTCAAAAACTGAAGCTTTCTTT.

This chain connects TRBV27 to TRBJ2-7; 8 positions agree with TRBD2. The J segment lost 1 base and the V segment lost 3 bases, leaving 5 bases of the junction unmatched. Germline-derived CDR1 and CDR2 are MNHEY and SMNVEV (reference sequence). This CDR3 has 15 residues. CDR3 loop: CASSFELAESYEQYF. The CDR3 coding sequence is TGTGCCAGCAGTTTTGAACTAGCGGAATCCTACGAGCAGTACTTC.

Here the CDR3 reads CASSMTGQNSPLHF. For the CDR3, the DNA is TGTGCCAGTAGTATGACAGGACAGAATTCACCCCTCCACTTT. The J gene is TRBJ1-6, the V gene TRBV19; D possibly corresponds to TRBD1 (6 bases). CDR1 and CDR2 (germline): LNHDA, SQIVND (reference sequence). The CDR3 loop spans 14 amino acids. Trimming removed 3 bases at V and 7 bases at J, with 10 bases between.

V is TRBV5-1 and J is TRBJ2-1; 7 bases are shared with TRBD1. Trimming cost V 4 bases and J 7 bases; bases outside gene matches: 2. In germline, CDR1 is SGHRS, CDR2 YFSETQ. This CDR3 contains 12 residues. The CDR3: CASSQQGNEQFF. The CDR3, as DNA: TGCGCCAGCAGCCAACAGGGGAATGAGCAGTTCTTC.

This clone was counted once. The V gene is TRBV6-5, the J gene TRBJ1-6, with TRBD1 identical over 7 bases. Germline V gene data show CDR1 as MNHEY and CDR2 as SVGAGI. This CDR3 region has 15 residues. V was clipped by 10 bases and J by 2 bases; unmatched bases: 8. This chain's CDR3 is CATTDRAAYNSPLHF. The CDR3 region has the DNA TGTGCCACTACCGACAGGGCGGCCTATAATTCACCCCTCCACTTT.

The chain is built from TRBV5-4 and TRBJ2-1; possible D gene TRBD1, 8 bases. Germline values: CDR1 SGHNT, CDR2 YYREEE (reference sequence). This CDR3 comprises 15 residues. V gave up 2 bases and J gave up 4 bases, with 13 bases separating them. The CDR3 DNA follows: TGTGCCAGCAGCTTAGGACAGGGAGGGTACAATGAGCAGTTCTTC. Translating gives CASSLGQGGYNEQFF.

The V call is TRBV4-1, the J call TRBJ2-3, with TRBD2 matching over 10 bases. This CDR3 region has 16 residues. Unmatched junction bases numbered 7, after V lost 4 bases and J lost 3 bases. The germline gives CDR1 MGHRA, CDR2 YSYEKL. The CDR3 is CASSLRGTSETDTQYF. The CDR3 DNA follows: TGCGCCAGCAGCCTAAGAGGGACTAGCGAAACAGATACGCAGTATTTT.